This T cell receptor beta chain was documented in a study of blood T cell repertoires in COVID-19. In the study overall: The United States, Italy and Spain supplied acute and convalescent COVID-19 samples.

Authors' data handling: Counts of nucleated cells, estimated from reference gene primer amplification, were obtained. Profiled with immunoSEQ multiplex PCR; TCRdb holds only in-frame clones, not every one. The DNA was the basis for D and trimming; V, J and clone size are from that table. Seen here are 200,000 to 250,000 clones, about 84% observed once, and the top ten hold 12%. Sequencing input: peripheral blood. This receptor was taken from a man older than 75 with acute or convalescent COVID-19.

This chain's CDR3 is CASSYGQQETQYF. The CDR3 nucleotides read TGTGCCAGCAGCTACGGACAGCAAGAGACCCAGTACTTC. The chain combines TRBV7-9 with TRBJ2-5; D may be TRBD1 (6 bases). Trimming removed 4 bases from V and 2 bases from J, with 8 bases in between. The length of the CDR3 is 13 residues. From germline, CDR1 is SEHNR and CDR2 FQNEAQ (reference sequence).